Listed here are 5 T cell receptor beta chains from one sample, sequenced in a study of cytomegalovirus exposure and HLA in healthy donors (dated by TCRdb to between 2016 and 2019). Libraries were constructed by the immunoSEQ multiplex PCR assay. A mixture of 60 forward primers for TCR Vbeta segments and 13 reverse primers for TCR Jbeta segments was used in the multiplex PCR. TCRdb mirrors the immuneACCESS table, restricted to in-frame sequences. Some clones are absent from its copies; in checked studies, under half trace to an unresolved V gene, and the reason for the others is unknown. This sample has approximately 100,000 clones in its table, and just over 70% of those were observed once. The ten largest clonotypes hold 0.79% of the sample. Source material: PBMCs. These receptors were taken from a boy younger than 18 in good health and CMV-seronegative.

V is TRBV9 and J is TRBJ2-1; TRBD2 aligns across 11 bases. The V gene's germline CDR1 is SGDLS and CDR2 YYNGEE. With V trimmed by 4 bases and J by 3 bases, 3 bases remained unmatched. CDR3 size: 15 residues. CDR3: CASSTLAGGYNEQFF. In DNA form, the CDR3 reads TGTGCCAGCAGCACCCTAGCGGGGGGCTACAATGAGCAGTTCTTC.

Points on this clone: Other nucleotide sequences in the sample specify the same CDR3. The CDR3 protein is CASSSQGDNQPQHF. The CDR3 region has the DNA TGTGCCAGCAGTTCACAGGGAGACAATCAGCCCCAGCATTTT. The J gene is TRBJ1-5, the V gene TRBV6-5, with D perhaps TRBD1 (6 bases). V shed 4 bases and J shed 3 bases, with 10 bases lying between them. The CDR3 contains 14 residues. Germline lookup yields CDR1 MNHEY and CDR2 SVGAGI.

A few counts support this clone. The chain carries TRBV5-6 and TRBJ1-3; D possibly corresponds to TRBD1 (5 bases). CDR1 is SGHDT and CDR2 is YYEEEE in the germline V gene. Trimming shortened V by 2 bases and J by 0 bases, and 9 bases separated the two germline ends. The CDR3 is 15 residues long. CDR3 nucleotide sequence: TGTGCCAGCAGCTTTGACAGCTTCTCTGGAAACACCATATATTTT. Its protein product is CASSFDSFSGNTIYF.

The V and J genes are TRBV7-9 and TRBJ2-1; TRBD1 might be the D (6 bases). Germline assignment: CDR1 SEHNR and CDR2 FQNEAQ (reference sequence). The CDR3 is 15 residues long. The ends were cut back, 5 bases at V and 8 bases at J, with 19 bases in the middle. The CDR3 sequence: CASSRSKGVGDEQFF. The CDR3 DNA is TGTGCCAGCAGCCGGAGCAAGGGGGTCGGGGATGAGCAGTTCTTC.

This rearrangement joins TRBV15 to TRBJ2-3, with 7 positions matching TRBD2. This CDR3 has 17 amino acids. Germline V gene lookup returns CDR1 LNHNV and CDR2 YYDKDF (reference sequence). The V segment lost 1 base and the J segment 0 bases; nucleotides outside the gene matches: 7. The CDR3 DNA reads as TGTGCCACCAGCAGAGGCCTAGCGGTGACAAGCACAGATACGCAGTATTTT. Its protein is CATSRGLAVTSTDTQYF.